The 10 T cell receptor beta chains below come from one sample, sequenced in a study of blood T cell repertoires in COVID-19. Generated by immunoSEQ multiplex PCR, the TCRdb table keeps only in-frame clones and is missing some. Of roughly 58,000 clones in the sample, just over 70% were seen once. Material for sequencing was PBMCs or T cells enriched from blood (not recorded which). These TCRs come from a woman in her sixties who had been exposed to COVID-19.

This chain connects TRBV7-9 to TRBJ1-1; D gene unclear. Trimming cost V 2 bases and J 4 bases, with 8 bases left between them. This CDR3 is built from 13 residues. The germline gives CDR1 SEHNR, CDR2 FQNEAQ (reference sequence). The CDR3 loop is CASSLSRFTEAFF. CDR3 in DNA: TGTGCCAGCAGCTTATCCAGGTTCACTGAAGCTTTCTTT.

The chain carries TRBV7-5 and TRBJ1-1; the table's D gene call, TRBD1, was not cross checked with the DNA. TRBV7-5 is designated a pseudogene. CDR3 length: 14 amino acids. The CDR3 DNA sequence: TGTGCCAGAAGCCGACGCAGGGGTAGCACTGAAGCTTTCTTT. Amino acid sequence: CARSRRRGSTEAFF.

The genes are TRBV30 and TRBJ1-1, with a tentative D call TRBD1 (5 bases). The CDR3 runs to 15 residues. The V gene's germline CDR1 is GTSNPN and CDR2 SVGIG (reference sequence). The V and J ends lost 3 bases and 4 bases respectively, with 18 bases between them. CDR3 bases: TGTGCCTGGAGGATGTTAGGGGTCTTGGGCACTGAAGCTTTCTTT. Translation: CAWRMLGVLGTEAFF.

The J gene is TRBJ1-2, the V gene TRBV7-9; 11 positions agree with TRBD1. Germline loops: CDR1 SEHNR, CDR2 FQNEAQ (reference sequence). The CDR3 is 16 residues long. J gave up 3 bases and V 5 bases, and 8 bases lay outside the gene matches. CDR3 region: CASSRTGGAVDYGYTF. The CDR3 DNA reads as TGTGCCAGCAGCCGGACAGGGGGCGCGGTTGACTATGGCTACACCTTC.

This rearrangement joins TRBV30 to TRBJ2-1, with 10 nucleotides matching TRBD2. The length of the CDR3 is 13 residues. The germline V gene encodes CDR1 GTSNPN and CDR2 SVGIG (reference sequence). Trimming took 3 bases from V and 9 from J; bases not matched to a gene: 5. The CDR3 DNA reads TGTGCCTGGAGGGGGACTAGCGAGGGTGAGCAGTTCTTC. This translates into CAWRGTSEGEQFF.

This rearrangement joins TRBV24-1 to TRBJ2-7, with D tentatively TRBD1 (6 bases). CDR3 length: 13 residues. CDR1 and CDR2 from the germline V gene are KGHDR and SFDVKD. The germline V and J ends were trimmed by 3 bases and 4 bases, with 9 bases remaining between them. The DNA of the CDR3 is TGTGCCACCAGTGATGGAAGGGGGTACGAGCAGTACTTC. Translated, it gives CATSDGRGYEQYF.

This chain joins TRBV10-3 and TRBJ2-3; D ambiguous. The germline V gene encodes CDR1 ENHRY and CDR2 SYGVKD. The CDR3 length is 12 residues. Trimming stripped 8 bases from V and 1 base from J, with 7 bases between. The CDR3 DNA reads as TGTGCCATCGCGGCAGGCACAGATACGCAGTATTTT. It yields the protein CAIAAGTDTQYF.

The table lists this clone with a few counts. This chain connects TRBV4-3 to TRBJ1-1; D is unclear. V lost 2 bases and J lost 0, with 7 bases in between. Per the germline V gene, CDR1 is LGHNA and CDR2 is YSLEER. This CDR3 comprises 14 residues. The CDR3 sequence: CASSQTSLNTEAFF. The CDR3 DNA reads as TGCGCCAGCAGCCAAACTTCACTGAACACTGAAGCTTTCTTT.

This chain joins TRBV30 and TRBJ1-2; D is unclear. V lost 5 bases to trimming and J lost 7 bases, with 20 bases between them. This CDR3 comprises 14 residues. Germline V gene sequence: CDR1 GTSNPN, CDR2 SVGIG (reference sequence). The CDR3 is CAWAPGVSAFGYTF. The CDR3 region has the DNA TGTGCCTGGGCCCCCGGGGTGTCAGCCTTTGGCTACACCTTC.

Only a few counts were recorded for this clone. The chain couples TRBV6-5 to TRBJ1-1; maybe TRBD1 (6 bases). The CDR3 contains 15 residues. The V gene's germline CDR1 is MNHEY and CDR2 SVGAGI. V lost 7 bases, J lost 3 bases, and 18 bases lay in between. This chain's CDR3 is CASTPNMDSYTEAFF. Here the CDR3 DNA reads TGTGCCAGCACCCCGAACATGGACAGCTACACTGAAGCTTTCTTT.